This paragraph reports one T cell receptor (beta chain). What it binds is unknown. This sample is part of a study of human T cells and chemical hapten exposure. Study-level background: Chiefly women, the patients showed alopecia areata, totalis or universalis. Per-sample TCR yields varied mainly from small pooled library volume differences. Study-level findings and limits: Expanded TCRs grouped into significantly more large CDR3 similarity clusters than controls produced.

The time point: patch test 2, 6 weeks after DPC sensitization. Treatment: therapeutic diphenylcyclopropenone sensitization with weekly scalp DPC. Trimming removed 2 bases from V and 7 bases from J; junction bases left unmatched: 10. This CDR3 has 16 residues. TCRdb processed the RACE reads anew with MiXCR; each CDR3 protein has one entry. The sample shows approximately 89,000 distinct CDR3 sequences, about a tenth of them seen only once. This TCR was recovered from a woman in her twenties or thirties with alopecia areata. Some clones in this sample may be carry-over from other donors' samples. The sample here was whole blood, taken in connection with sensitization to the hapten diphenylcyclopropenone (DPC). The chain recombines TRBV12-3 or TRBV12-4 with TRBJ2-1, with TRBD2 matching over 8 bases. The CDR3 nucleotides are TGTGCCAGCAGTTTATTCGCGGGGGGCTGGGCGAATGAGCAGTTCTTC. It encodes CASSLFAGGWANEQFF.